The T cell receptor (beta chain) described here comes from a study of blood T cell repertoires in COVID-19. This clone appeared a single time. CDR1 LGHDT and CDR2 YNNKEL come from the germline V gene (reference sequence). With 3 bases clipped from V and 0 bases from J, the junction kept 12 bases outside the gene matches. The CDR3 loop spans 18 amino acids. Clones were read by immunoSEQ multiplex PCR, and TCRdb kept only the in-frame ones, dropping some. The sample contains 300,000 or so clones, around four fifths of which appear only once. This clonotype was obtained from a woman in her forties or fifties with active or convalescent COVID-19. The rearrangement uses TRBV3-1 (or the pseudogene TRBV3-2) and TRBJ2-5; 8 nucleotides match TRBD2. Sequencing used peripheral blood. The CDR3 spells CASSHLTSGTRNQETQYF. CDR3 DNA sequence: TGTGCCAGCAGCCACCTAACTTCCGGGACTAGGAACCAAGAGACCCAGTACTTC.